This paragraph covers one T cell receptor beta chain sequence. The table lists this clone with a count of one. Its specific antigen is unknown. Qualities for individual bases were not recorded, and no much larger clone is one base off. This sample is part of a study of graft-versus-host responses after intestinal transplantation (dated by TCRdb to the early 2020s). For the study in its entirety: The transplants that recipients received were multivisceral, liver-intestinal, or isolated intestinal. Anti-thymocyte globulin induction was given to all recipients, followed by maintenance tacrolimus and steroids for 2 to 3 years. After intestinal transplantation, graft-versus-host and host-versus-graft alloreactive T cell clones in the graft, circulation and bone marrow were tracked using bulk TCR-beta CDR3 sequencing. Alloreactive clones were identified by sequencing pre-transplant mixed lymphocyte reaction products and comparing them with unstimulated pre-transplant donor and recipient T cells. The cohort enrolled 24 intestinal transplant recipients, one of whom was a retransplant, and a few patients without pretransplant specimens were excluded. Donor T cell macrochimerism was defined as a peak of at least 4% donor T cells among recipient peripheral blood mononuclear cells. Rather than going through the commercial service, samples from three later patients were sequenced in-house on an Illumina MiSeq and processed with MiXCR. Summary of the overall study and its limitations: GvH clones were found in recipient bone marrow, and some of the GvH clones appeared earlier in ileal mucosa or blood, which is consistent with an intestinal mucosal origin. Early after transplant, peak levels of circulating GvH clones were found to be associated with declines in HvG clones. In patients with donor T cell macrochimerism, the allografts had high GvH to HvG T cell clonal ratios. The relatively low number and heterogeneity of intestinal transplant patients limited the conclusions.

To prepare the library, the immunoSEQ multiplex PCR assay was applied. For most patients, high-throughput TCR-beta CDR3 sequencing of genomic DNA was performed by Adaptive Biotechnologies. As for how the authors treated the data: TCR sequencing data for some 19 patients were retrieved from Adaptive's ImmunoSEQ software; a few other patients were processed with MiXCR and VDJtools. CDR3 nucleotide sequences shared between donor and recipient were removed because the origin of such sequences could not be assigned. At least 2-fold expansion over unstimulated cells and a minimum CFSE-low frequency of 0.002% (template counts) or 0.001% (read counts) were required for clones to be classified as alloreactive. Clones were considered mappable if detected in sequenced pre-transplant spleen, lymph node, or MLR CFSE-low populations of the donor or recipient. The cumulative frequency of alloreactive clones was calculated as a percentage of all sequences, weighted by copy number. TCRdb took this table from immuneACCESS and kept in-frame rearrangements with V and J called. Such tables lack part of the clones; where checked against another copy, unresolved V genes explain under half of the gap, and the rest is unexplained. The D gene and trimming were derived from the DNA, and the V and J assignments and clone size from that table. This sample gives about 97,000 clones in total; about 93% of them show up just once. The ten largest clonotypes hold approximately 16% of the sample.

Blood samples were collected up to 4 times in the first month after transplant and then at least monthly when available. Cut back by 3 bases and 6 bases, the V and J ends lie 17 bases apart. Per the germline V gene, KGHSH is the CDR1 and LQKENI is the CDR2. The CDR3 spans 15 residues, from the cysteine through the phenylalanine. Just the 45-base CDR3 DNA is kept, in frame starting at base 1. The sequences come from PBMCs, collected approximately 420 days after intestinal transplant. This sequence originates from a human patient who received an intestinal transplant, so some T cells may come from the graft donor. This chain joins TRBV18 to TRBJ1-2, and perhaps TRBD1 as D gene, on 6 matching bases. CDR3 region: CASSPGAGPPHGYTF. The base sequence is TGTGCCAGCTCACCGGGGGCAGGCCCTCCCCATGGCTACACCTTC. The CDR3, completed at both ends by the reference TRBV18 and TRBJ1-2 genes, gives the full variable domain NAGVMQNPRHLVRRRGQEARLRCSPMKGHSHVYWYRQLPEEGLKFMVYLQKENIIDESGMPKERFSAEFPKEGPSILRIQQVVRGDSAAYFCASSPGAGPPHGYTFGSGTRLTVV.